The 11 T cell receptor beta chains given below trace back to one sample, sequenced in a study of T cells in Graves' hyperthyroidism and ophthalmopathy. Amplification yielded TCR beta CDR3 regions, with RNA transcripts as the source. Initially, a first-round RT-PCR of the TCR CDR3 employed the HTBI primer set. TCRdb passed the multiplex PCR reads through MiXCR, listing each CDR3 protein once. The sample holds approximately 380,000 distinct CDR3 sequences, around 15% seen once. Sequencing was done on a sample of blood. These receptors came from a man aged 45-65 years with Graves' ophthalmopathy.

The genes are TRBV30 and TRBJ1-2; 11 bases fit TRBD1. The germline gives CDR1 GTSNPN, CDR2 SVGIG (reference sequence). The V segment lost 0 bases and the J segment 10 bases; nucleotides outside the gene matches: 13. CDR3 size: 16 residues. Here the CDR3 DNA reads TGTGCCTGGAGTGTACTAAGGGGGACAGGGGGGATGGTCTACACCTTC. Translating it yields CAWSVLRGTGGMVYTF.

This clonotype was found many times. This CDR3 is CASSWDRPNTEAFF. In DNA form, the CDR3 reads TGCGCCAGCAGCTGGGACAGACCTAACACTGAAGCTTTCTTT. The rearrangement uses TRBV5-1 and TRBJ1-1, with 7 nucleotides matching TRBD1. CDR1 SGHRS and CDR2 YFSETQ come from the germline V gene. With V trimmed by 3 bases and J by 2 bases, 4 bases remained unmatched. The CDR3 length is 14 residues.

There are many counts of this clonotype. The chain couples TRBV7-6 to TRBJ2-7; 7 bases align to TRBD2. Trimming took 5 bases from V and 7 from J; bases not matched to a gene: 14. The V gene's germline CDR1 is SGHVS and CDR2 FNYEAQ. This CDR3 is 15 amino acids long. CDR3 sequence reads: CASSPGVGAGTEQYF. Written as DNA, the CDR3 is TGTGCCAGCAGCCCTGGGGTGGGAGCGGGGACGGAGCAGTACTTC.

There are a few counts of this clonotype. The J gene is TRBJ2-5, the V gene TRBV29-1; D possibly corresponds to TRBD2 (5 bases). Germline assignment: CDR1 SQVTM and CDR2 ANQGSEA. V dropped 2 bases and J dropped 7 bases, with 20 bases sitting between them. The CDR3 sequence is 15 residues long. The CDR3: CSVEYAGAHEGTQYF. The CDR3 DNA reads as TGCAGCGTTGAATATGCAGGCGCTCATGAGGGGACCCAGTACTTC.

Ten or more counts support this clonotype. V usage is TRBV10-3 and J usage is TRBJ2-7; no firm D call. The CDR3 spans 13 residues. With 1 base removed from V and 4 bases from J, the gap between germline ends came to 8 bases. The germline gives CDR1 ENHRY, CDR2 SYGVKD. Written as DNA, the CDR3 is TGTGCCATCAGTGAGTATCAAGATTACGAGCAGTACTTC. It translates to CAISEYQDYEQYF.

This clonotype has only one observation. A much larger clone lies one base from this, so it may be a read error. This chain uses TRBV2 with TRBJ2-7; weak D call: TRBD1 (5 bases). The CDR3 is 12 residues long. CDR1 is SNHLY, CDR2 FYNNEI, per germline. V was cut by 4 bases and J by 4 bases, with 8 bases left in between. Written as DNA, the CDR3 is TGTGCCAGCAGTGCGACAGAATACGAGCAGTACTTC. It translates to CASSATEYEQYF.

This clonotype came up many times. The chain links TRBV28 to TRBJ2-7; 9 bases agree with TRBD1. V dropped 6 bases and J dropped 0; count of bases not matched to a gene: 15. The CDR3 is 18 residues long. In germline, CDR1 is MDHEN, CDR2 SYDVKM. CDR3 nucleotide sequence: TGTGCCAGCAGCGGGGACAGGGCAGAACTAGGGAGCTCCTACGAGCAGTACTTC. Protein product: CASSGDRAELGSSYEQYF.

In this sample, this clonotype turned up many times. CDR3 DNA: TGTGCCAGCAGTCCTACAGGTCAGAGCTCCTACAATGAGCAGTTCTTC. Its translation: CASSPTGQSSYNEQFF. V is TRBV7-9 and J is TRBJ2-1; D perhaps matches TRBD1 (5 bases). Per germline, CDR1 SEHNR and CDR2 FQNEAQ (reference sequence). V was pared by 6 bases and J by 0 bases, with 15 bases between. The CDR3 is made up of 16 amino acids.

This clonotype was seen many times. The chain uses TRBV7-2 and TRBJ2-1, with D tentatively TRBD2 (6 bases). Deletions cut 10 bases from V and 8 bases from J, with 18 bases between. The CDR3 length is 13 residues. The germline V gene encodes CDR1 SGHTA and CDR2 FQGNSA. The CDR3 sequence: CATGRDGSHEQFF. In DNA, the CDR3 is TGTGCCACCGGGAGAGACGGGAGTCATGAGCAGTTCTTC. The complete variable domain, with remaining parts taken from reference TRBV7-2 and TRBJ2-1, reads GAGVSQSPSNKVTEKGKDVELRCDPISGHTALYWYRQSLGQGLEFLIYFQGNSAPDKSGLPSDRFSAERTGGSVSTLTIQRTQQEDSAVYLCATGRDGSHEQFFGPGTRLTVL.

The chain joins TRBV5-1 to TRBJ2-5; 9 bases agree with TRBD1. Germline CDR1 SGHRS, CDR2 YFSETQ. This CDR3 comprises 13 residues. V lost 5 bases, J lost 5 bases, and 4 bases stayed unmatched. CDR3: CASRRTGAETQYF. In nucleotides, the CDR3 is TGCGCCAGCAGGAGGACAGGGGCGGAGACCCAGTACTTC.

The gene calls are TRBV12-3 or TRBV12-4 and TRBJ1-1; the D is unclear. The CDR3 totals 13 residues. Trimming took 0 bases from V and 5 from J, leaving 7 bases between them. CDR3 DNA: TGTGCCAGCAGTTTAGCAGGTCATACTGAAGCTTTCTTT. The encoded protein is CASSLAGHTEAFF.